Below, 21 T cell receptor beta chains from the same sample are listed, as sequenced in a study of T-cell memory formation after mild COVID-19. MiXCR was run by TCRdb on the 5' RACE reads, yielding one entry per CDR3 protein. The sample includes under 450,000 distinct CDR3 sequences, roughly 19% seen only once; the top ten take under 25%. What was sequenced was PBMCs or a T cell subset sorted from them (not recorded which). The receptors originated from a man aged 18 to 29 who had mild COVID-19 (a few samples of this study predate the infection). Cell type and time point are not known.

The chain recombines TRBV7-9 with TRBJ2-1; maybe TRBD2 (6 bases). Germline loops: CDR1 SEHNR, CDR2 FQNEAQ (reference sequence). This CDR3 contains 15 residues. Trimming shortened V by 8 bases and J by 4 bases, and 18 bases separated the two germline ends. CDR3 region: CASAKIREEYNEQFF. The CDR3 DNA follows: TGTGCCAGCGCTAAGATCAGGGAGGAGTACAATGAGCAGTTCTTC.

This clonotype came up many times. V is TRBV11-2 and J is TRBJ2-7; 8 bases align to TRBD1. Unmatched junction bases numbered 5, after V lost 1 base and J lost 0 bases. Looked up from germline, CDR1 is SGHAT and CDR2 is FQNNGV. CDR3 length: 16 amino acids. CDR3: CASSLGETGVSYEQYF. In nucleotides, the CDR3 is TGTGCCAGCAGCTTAGGCGAGACAGGGGTCTCCTACGAGCAGTACTTC.

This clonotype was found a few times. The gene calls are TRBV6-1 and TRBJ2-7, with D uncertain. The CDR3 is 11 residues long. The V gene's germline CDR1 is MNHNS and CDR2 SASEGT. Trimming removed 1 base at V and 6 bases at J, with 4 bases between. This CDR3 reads CASSEGGEQYV. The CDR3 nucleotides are TGTGCCAGCAGTGAAGGGGGCGAGCAGTACGTC.

DNA for the CDR3: TGCAGCGTTGTGGAGGGAAGTTACTATGGCTACACCTTC. Translating it yields CSVVEGSYYGYTF. This chain joins TRBV29-1 and TRBJ1-2, with D uncertain. The CDR3 is 13 residues long. Per the germline V gene, CDR1 is SQVTM and CDR2 is ANQGSEA. V was pared by 4 bases and J by 3 bases, with 12 bases between.

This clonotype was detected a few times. The CDR3 DNA follows: TGTGCCAGCAGTGAAGGAGGGACTACGAGCGCCACAGATACGCAGTATTTT. This translates into CASSEGGTTSATDTQYF. V usage is TRBV2 and J usage is TRBJ2-3; TRBD2 matches at 7 bases. CDR3 size: 17 residues. Germline lookup yields CDR1 SNHLY and CDR2 FYNNEI. The J segment lost 2 bases and the V segment lost 1 base, leaving 9 bases of the junction unmatched.

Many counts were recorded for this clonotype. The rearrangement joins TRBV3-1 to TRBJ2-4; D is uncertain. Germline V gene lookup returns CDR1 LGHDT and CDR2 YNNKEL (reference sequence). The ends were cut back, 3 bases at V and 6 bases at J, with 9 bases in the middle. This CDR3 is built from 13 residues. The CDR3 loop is CASSQAAGNIQYF. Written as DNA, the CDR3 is TGTGCCAGCAGCCAGGCGGCCGGAAACATTCAGTACTTC. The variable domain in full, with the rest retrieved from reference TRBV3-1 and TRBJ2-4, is DTAVSQTPKYLVTQMGNDKSIKCEQNLGHDTMYWYKQDSKKFLKIMFSYNNKELIINETVPNRFSPKSPDKAHLNLHINSLELGDSAVYFCASSQAAGNIQYFGAGTRLSVL.

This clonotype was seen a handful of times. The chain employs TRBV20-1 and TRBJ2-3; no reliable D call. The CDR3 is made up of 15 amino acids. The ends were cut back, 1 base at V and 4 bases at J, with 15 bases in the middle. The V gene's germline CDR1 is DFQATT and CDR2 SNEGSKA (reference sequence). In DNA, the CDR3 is TGCAGTGCTAGAGCAAGCGCCGAAGCACCAGATACGCAGTATTTT. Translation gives CSARASAEAPDTQYF.

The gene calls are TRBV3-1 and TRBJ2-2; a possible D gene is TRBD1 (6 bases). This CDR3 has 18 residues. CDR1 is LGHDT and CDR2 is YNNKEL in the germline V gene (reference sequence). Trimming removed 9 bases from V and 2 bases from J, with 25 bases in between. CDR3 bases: TGTGCCAGTAAACAGGGTCCCATGATGGTTGTTAACACCGGGGAGCTGTTTTTT. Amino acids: CASKQGPMMVVNTGELFF.

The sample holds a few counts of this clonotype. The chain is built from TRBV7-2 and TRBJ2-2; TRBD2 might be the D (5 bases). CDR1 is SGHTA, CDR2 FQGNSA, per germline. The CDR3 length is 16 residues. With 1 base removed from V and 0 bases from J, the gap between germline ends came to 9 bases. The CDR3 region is CASSLEPGTNTGELFF. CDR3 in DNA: TGTGCCAGCAGCTTAGAACCGGGGACGAACACCGGGGAGCTGTTTTTT.

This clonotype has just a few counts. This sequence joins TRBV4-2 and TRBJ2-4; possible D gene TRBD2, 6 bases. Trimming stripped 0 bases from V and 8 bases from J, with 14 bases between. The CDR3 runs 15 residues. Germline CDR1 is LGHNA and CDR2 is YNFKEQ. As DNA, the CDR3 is TGTGCCAGCAGCCAAGATATCGGGAGAGCAGACATTCAGTACTTC. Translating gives CASSQDIGRADIQYF.

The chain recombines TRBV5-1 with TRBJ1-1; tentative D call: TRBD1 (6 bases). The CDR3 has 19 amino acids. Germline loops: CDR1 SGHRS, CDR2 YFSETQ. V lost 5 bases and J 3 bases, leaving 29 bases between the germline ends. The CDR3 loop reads CASRHAPDSRPSVHTEAFF. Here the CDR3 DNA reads TGCGCCAGCAGACACGCCCCGGACAGTCGCCCTTCAGTGCACACTGAAGCTTTCTTT.

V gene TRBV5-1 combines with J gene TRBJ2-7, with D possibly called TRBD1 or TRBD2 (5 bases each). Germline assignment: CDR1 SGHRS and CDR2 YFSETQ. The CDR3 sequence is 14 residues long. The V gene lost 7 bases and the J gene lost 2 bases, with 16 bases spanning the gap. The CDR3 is CASAYGAGPYEQYV. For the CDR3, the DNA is TGCGCCAGCGCCTACGGGGCAGGACCCTACGAGCAGTACGTC.

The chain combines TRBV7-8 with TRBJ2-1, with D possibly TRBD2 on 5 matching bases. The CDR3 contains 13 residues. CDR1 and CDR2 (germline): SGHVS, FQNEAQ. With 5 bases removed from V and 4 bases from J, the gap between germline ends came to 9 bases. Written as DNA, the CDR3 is TGTGCCAGCAGCAACCGGGGTTACAATGAGCAGTTCTTC. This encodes CASSNRGYNEQFF.

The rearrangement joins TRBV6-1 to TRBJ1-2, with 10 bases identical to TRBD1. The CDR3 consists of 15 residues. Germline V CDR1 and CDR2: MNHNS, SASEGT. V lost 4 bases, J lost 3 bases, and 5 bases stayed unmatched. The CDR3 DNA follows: TGTGCCAGCAGTGGGACAGGGGGAAGCTACTATGGCTACACCTTC. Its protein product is CASSGTGGSYYGYTF.

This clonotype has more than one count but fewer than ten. CDR3 amino acids: CASSLDGQGFAEAFF. The CDR3 DNA reads TGCGCCAGCAGCTTGGATGGACAGGGGTTCGCTGAAGCTTTCTTT. J is TRBJ1-1 and V is TRBV5-1; the match to TRBD1 covers 9 bases. From germline, CDR1 is SGHRS and CDR2 YFSETQ. The CDR3 has 15 amino acids. J was trimmed by 6 bases and V by 0 bases; bases with no gene match: 6.

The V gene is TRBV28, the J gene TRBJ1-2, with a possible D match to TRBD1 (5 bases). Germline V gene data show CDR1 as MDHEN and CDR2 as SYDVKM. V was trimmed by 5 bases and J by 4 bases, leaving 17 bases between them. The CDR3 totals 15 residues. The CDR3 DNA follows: TGTGCCAGCAGTCGACCCCTAAGGGGCGTCTATGGCTACACCTTC. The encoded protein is CASSRPLRGVYGYTF.

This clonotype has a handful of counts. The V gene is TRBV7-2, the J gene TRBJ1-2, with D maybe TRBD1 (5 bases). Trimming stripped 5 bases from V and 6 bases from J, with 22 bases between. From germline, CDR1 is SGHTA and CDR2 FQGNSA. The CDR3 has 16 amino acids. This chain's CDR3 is CASSPQPPGLGDGYTF. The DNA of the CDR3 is TGTGCCAGCAGCCCACAACCGCCGGGGCTGGGGGATGGCTACACCTTC.

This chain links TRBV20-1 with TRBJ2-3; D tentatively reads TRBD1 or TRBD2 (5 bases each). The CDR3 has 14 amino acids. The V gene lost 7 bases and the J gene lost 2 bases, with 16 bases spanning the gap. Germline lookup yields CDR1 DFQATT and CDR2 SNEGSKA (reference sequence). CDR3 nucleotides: TGCAGTGGTGACCGGGACGGACCCACAGATACGCAGTATTTT. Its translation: CSGDRDGPTDTQYF.

The CDR3 reads CASSLAGTGSNYGYTF. CDR3 in DNA: TGTGCCAGCAGCTTAGCCGGGACAGGGAGTAACTATGGCTACACCTTC. The V call is TRBV11-2, the J call TRBJ1-2; 9 bases are a match to TRBD1. The germline CDR1 and CDR2 sequences are SGHAT and FQNNGV. This CDR3 has 16 amino acids. The V segment lost 1 base and the J segment 1 base; nucleotides outside the gene matches: 4.

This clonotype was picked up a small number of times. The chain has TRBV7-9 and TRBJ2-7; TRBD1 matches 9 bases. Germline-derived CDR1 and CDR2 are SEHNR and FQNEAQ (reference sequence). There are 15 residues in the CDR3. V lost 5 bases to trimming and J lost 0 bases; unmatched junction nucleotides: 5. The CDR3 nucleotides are TGTGCCAGCAGCCAAGACAGGGGGAGCTCCTACGAGCAGTACTTC. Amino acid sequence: CASSQDRGSSYEQYF. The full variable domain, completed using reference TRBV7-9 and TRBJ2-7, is DTGVSQNPRHKITKRGQNVTFRCDPISEHNRLYWYRQTLGQGPEFLTYFQNEAQLEKSRLLSDRFSAERPKGSFSTLEIQRTEQGDSAMYLCASSQDRGSSYEQYFGPGTRLTVT.

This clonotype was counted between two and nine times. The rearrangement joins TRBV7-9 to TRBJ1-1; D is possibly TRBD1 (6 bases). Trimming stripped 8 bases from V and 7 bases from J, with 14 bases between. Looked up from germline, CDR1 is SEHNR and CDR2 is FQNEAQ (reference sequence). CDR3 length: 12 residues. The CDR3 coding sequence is TGTGCCAGCCGGGGGCCCAAATATGAAGCTTTCTTT. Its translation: CASRGPKYEAFF.